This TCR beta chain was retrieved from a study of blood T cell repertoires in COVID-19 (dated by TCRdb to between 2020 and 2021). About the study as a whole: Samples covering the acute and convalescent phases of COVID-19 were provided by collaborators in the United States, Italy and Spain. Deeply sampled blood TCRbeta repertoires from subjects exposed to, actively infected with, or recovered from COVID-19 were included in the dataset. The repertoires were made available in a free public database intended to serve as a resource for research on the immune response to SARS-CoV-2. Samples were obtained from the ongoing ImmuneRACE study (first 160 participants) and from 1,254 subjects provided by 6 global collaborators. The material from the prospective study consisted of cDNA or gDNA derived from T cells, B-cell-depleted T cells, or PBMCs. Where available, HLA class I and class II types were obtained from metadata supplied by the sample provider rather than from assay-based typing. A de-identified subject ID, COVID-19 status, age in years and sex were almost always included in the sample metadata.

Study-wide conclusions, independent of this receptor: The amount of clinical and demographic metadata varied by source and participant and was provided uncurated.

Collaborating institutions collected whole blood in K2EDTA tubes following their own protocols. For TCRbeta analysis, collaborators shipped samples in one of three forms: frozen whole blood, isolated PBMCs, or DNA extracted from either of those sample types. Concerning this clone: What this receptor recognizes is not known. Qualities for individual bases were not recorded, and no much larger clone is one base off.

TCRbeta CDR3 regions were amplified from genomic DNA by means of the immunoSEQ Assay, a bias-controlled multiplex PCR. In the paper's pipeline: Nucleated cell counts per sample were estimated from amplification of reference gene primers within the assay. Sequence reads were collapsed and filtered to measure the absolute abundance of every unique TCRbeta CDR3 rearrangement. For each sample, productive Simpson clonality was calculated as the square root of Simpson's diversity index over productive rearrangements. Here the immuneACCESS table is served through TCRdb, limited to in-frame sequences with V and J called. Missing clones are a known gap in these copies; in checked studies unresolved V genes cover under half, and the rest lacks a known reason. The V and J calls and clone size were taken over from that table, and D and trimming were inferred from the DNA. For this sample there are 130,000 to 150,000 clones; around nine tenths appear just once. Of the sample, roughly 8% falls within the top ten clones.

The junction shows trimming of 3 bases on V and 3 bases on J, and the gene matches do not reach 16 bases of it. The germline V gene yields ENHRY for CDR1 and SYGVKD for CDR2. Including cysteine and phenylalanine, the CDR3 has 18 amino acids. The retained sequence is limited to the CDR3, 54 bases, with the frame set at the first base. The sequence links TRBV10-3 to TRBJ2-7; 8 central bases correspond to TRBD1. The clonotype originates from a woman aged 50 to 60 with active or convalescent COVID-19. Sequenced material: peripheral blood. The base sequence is TGTGCCATCAGTGAAGGGGTGGCAAGGACAGGGTTGATCTACGAGCAGTACTTC. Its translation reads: CAISEGVARTGLIYEQYF.